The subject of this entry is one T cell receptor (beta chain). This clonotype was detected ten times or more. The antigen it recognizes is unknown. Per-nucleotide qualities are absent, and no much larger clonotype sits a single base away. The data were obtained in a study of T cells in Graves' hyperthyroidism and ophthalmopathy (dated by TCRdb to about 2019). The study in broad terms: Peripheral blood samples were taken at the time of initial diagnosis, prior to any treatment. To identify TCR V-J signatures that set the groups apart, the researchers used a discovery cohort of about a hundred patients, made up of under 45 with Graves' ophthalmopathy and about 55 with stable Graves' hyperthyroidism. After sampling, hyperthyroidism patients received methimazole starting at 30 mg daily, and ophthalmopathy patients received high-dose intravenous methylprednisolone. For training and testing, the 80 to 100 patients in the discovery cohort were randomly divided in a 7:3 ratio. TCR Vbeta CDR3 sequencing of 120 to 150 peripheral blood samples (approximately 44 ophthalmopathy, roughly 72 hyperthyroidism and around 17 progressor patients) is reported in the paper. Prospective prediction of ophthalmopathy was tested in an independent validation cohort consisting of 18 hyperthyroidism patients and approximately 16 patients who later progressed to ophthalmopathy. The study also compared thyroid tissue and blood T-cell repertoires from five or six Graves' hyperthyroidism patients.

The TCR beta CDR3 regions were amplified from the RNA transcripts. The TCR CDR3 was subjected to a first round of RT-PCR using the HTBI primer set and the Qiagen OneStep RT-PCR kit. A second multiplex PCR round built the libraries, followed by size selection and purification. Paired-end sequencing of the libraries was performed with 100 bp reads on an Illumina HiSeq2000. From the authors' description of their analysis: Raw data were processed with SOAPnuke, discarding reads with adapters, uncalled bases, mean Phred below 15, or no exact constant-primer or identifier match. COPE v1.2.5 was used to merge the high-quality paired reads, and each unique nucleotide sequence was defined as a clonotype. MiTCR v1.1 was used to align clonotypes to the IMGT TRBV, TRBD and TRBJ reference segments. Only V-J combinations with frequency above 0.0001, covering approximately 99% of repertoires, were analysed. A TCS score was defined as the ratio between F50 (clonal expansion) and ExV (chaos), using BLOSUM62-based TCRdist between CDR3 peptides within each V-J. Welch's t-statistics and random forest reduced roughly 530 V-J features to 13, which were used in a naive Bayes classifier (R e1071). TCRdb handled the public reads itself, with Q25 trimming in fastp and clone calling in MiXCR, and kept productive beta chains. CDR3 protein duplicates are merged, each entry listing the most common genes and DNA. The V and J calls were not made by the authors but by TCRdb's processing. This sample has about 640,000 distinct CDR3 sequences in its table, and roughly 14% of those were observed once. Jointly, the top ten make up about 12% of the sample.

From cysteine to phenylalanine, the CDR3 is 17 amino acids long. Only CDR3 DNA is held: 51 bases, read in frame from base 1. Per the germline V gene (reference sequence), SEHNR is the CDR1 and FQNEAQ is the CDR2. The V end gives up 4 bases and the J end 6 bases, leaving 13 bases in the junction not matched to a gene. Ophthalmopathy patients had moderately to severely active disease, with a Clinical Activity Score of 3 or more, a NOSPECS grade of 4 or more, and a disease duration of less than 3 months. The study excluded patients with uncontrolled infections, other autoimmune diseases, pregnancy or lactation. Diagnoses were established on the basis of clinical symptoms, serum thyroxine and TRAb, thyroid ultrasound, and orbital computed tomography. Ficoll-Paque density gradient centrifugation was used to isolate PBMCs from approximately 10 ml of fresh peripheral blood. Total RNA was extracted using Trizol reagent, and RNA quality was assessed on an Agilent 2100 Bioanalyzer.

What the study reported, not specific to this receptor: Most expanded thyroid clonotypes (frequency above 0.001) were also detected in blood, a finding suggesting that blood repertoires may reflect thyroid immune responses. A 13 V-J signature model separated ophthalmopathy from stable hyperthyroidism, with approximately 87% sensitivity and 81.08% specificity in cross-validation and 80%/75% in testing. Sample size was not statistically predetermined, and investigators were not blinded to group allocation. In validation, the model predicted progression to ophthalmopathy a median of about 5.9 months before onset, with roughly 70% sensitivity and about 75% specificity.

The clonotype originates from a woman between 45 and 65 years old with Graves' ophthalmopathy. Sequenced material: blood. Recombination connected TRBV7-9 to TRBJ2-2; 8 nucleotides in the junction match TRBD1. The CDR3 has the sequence CASSSLTGDRSAGELFF. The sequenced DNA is TGTGCCAGCAGCTCTCTTACAGGGGACAGGAGCGCCGGGGAGCTGTTTTTT.